This T cell receptor beta chain is drawn from a study of OX40 agonist ivuxolimab in advanced cancers. Study information: Ivuxolimab was administered intravenously to patients at 0.01 to 10 mg/kg every 2 weeks.

Assay: immunoSEQ multiplex PCR; the TCRdb copy retains only in-frame clones and omits some. In the table there are 15,000 to 20,000 clones, approximately 78% of which are singletons. Specimen: CD4+ or CD8+ T cells sorted from blood, collected in a trial of the OX40 agonist ivuxolimab. This sequence originates from an adult with an advanced solid tumor such as melanoma, head and neck, liver or kidney cancer.

The CDR3 DNA is TGTGCCAGCAGCTTGAGTAGCGGGAGCACAGATACGCAGTATTTT. It specifies CASSLSSGSTDTQYF. The genes are TRBV7-6 and TRBJ2-3; 7 bases align to TRBD2. Germline CDR1 reads SGHVS; CDR2 reads FNYEAQ. The CDR3 contains 15 residues. With 3 bases clipped from V and 0 bases from J, the junction kept 3 bases outside the gene matches.